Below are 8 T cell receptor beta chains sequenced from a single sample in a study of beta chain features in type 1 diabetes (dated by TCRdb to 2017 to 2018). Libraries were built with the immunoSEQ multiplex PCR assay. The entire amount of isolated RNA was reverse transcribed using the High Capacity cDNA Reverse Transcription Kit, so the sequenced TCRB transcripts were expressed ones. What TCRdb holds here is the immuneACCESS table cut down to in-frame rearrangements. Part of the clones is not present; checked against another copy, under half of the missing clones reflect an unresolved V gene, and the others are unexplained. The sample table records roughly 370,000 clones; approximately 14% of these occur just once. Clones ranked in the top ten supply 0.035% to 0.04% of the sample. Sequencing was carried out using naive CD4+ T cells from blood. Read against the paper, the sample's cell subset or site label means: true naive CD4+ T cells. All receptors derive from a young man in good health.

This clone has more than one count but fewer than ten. Here the CDR3 DNA reads TGTGCCAGCAGTAACGGACAGGGGATCTATGGCTACACCTTC. Translated: CASSNGQGIYGYTF. V and J are TRBV27 and TRBJ1-2; TRBD1 agrees at 9 bases. The ends lost 5 bases at V and 4 bases at J; junction bases unmatched: 5. The CDR3 totals 14 residues. Germline CDR1 is MNHEY and CDR2 is SMNVEV (reference sequence).

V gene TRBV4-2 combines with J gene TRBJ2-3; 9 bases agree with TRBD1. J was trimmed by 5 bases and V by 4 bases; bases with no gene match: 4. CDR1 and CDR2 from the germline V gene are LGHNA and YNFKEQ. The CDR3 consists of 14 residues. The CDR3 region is CASSRETGGDTQYF. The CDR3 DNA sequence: TGTGCCAGCAGCCGCGAGACAGGGGGAGATACGCAGTATTTT.

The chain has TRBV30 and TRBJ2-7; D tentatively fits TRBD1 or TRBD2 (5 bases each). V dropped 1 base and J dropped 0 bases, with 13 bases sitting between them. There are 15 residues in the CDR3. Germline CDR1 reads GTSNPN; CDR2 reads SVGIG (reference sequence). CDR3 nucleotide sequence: TGTGCCTGGAGTGGGAAAGGGACCAGCTCCTACGAGCAGTACGTC. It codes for CAWSGKGTSSYEQYV.

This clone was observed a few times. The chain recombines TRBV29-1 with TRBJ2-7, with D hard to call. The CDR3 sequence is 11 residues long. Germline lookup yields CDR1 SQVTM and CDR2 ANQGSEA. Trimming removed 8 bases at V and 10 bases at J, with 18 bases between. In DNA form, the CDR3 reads TGCAGCCCCTCTAGACACCGCCCACAGTACTTC. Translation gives CSPSRHRPQYF.

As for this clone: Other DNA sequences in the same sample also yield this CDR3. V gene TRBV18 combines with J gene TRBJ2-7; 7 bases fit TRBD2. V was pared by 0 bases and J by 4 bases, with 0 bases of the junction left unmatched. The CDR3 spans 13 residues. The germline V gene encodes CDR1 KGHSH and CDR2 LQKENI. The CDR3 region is CASSPPGGYEQYV. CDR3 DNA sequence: TGTGCCAGCTCACCACCGGGGGGGTACGAGCAGTACGTC.

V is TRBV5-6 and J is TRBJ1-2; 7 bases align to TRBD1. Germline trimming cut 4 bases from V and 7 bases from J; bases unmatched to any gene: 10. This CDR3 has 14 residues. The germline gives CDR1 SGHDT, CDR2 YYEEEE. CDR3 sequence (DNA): TGTGCCAGCAGCCAAGCGACAGGGATCGGTGGCTACACCTTC. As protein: CASSQATGIGGYTF.

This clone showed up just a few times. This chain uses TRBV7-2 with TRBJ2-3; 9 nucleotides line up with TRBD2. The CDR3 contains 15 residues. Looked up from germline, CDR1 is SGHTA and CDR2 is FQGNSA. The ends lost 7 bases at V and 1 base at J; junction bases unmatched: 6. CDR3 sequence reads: CASTSAGGGTDTQYF. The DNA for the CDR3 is TGTGCCAGCACGTCGGCGGGGGGGGGCACAGATACGCAGTATTTT.

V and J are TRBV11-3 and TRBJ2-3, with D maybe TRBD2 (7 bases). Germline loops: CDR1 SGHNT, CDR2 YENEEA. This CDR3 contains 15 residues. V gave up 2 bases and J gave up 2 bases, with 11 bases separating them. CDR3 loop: CASSLSGGPTDTQYF. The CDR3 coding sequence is TGTGCCAGCAGCTTATCGGGGGGCCCCACAGATACGCAGTATTTT.